This T cell receptor (beta chain) was captured in a study of blood T cell repertoires in COVID-19. Across the study: Specimens from acute and convalescent COVID-19 originated in the United States, Italy and Spain. Sample material is recorded as cDNA or gDNA derived from T cells, B-cell-depleted T cells, or PBMCs.

As processed by the authors: Amplified reference gene primers provided the basis for estimating nucleated cell counts. TCRdb's copy holds only in-frame clones and misses some; the assay was immunoSEQ multiplex PCR. V and J calls and clone size are copied from that table; D and trimming were computed from the DNA. The sample records about 130,000 clones, just under 85% being singletons. This clone was counted only a few times. The germline V gene has CDR1 SGHRS and CDR2 YFSETQ. This CDR3 has 15 amino acids. V shed 4 bases and J 5 bases; nucleotides not matched to a gene: 9. Sequenced material: peripheral blood. The clonotype comes from a woman in her fifties or sixties with acute or convalescent COVID-19. The rearrangement links TRBV5-1 to TRBJ1-2; 9 bases are a match to TRBD1. The CDR3 spells CASSMFETGGYGYTF. CDR3 DNA: TGCGCCAGCAGCATGTTTGAGACAGGGGGGTATGGCTACACCTTC.